This T cell receptor beta chain was sequenced in a study of Graves' ophthalmopathy and Graves' hyperthyroidism. Using RNA transcripts, the TCR beta CDR3 regions were amplified. Amplification began with first-round RT-PCR using HTBI primers, then second-round multiplex PCR was performed. MiXCR, run by TCRdb on the multiplex PCR reads, gives a single entry per CDR3 protein. The table includes about 400,000 distinct CDR3 sequences, 20% to 25% detected once. The CDR3 extends over 15 amino acids. The V gene's germline CDR1 is DFQATT and CDR2 SNEGSKA (reference sequence). V lost 6 bases to trimming and J lost 9 bases; unmatched junction nucleotides: 16. As for this clonotype: The antigen remains unidentified.

Findings and limits, study-wide: Appearing in blood as well were most expanded thyroid clonotypes above 0.001 frequency.

Hyperthyroidism patients, all newly diagnosed, had under 2 months' duration and ages of 18 to 65. Among the exclusions were patients with other autoimmune diseases, uncontrolled infections, pregnancy or lactation. Orbital computed tomography, thyroid ultrasound, TRAb, serum thyroxine and clinical symptoms formed the basis of diagnosis. The sequence was obtained from a woman under 30 with stable Graves' hyperthyroidism. The sample comprised peripheral blood. The chain has TRBV20-1 and TRBJ2-4, with 8 nucleotides matching TRBD1. The CDR3 loop is CSARRDRRSRGIQYF. In DNA, the CDR3 is TGCAGTGCCAGGCGGGACAGGAGGTCCCGGGGCATTCAGTACTTC.